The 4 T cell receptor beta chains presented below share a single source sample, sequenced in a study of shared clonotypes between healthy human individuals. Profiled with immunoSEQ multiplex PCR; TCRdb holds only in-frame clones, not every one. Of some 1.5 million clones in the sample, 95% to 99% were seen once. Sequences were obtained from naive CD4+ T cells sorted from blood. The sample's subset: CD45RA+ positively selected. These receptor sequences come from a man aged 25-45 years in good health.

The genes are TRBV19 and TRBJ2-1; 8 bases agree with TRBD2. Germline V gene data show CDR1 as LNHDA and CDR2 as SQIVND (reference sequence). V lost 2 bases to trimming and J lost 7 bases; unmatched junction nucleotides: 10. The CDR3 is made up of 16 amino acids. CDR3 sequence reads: CASSIRLAGGGNEQFF. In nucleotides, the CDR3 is TGTGCCAGTAGTATACGGCTAGCGGGTGGGGGGAATGAGCAGTTCTTC.

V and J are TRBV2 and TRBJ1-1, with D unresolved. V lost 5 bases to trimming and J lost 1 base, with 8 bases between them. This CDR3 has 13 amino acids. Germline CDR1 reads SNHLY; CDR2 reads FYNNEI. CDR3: CASSNQKNTEAFF. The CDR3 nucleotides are TGTGCCAGCAGTAATCAAAAGAACACTGAAGCTTTCTTT.

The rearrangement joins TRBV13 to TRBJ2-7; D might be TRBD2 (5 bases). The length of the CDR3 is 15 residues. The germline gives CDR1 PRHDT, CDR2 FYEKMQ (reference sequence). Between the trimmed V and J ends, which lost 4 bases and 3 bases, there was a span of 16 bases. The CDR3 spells CASSSRGGSFYEQYF. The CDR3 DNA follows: TGTGCCAGCAGCTCCCGAGGAGGATCCTTCTACGAGCAGTACTTC.

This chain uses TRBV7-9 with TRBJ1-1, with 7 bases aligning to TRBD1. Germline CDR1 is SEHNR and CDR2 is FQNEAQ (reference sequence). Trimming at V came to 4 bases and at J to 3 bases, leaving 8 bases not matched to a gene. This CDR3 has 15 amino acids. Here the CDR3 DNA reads TGTGCCAGCAGCTCCACCAAAACAGGGGACACTGAAGCTTTCTTT. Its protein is CASSSTKTGDTEAFF.